This entry concerns a single T cell receptor (beta chain). Its matching antigen is unknown. This entry belongs to a study of blood T cells in healthy people across ages. Together with a sample-barcoded 5' primer, a J-beta primer mix was included in a second PCR lasting about 6 to 11 cycles. With 12 random nucleotides, a template-switch adaptor tagged each individual cDNA molecule. TCRdb fed the 5' RACE reads into MiXCR, producing one record per CDR3 protein. The sample yields roughly 790,000 distinct CDR3 sequences, approximately 43% seen once. Study-wide findings and caveats: The study found TCR beta diversity correlated strongly with naive T cell percentage. The study regarded diversity estimates from one million T cells as underestimates.

The TCR comes from a woman between 55 and 75 years old in good health. The sequencing sample was made of blood.

The CDR3 spells CSAKRTGDGVGTQYF. The CDR3 bases are TGCAGTGCAAAACGAACAGGGGATGGGGTAGGGACCCAGTACTTC. The chain is built from TRBV20-1 and TRBJ2-5, with 7 bases fitting TRBD1. The junction had 17 bases not matched to a gene; V was cut back by 6 bases and J by 7 bases. Germline CDR1 reads DFQATT; CDR2 reads SNEGSKA (reference sequence). This CDR3 has 15 residues.